This TCR beta chain was identified during a study of shared clonotypes between healthy human individuals. The data were produced by immunoSEQ multiplex PCR, yet TCRdb's version contains in-frame clones alone and is incomplete. Among 2,500,000 or so clones, more than 85% were seen once, and the ten largest hold roughly 0.39%. In germline, CDR1 is SQVTM, CDR2 ANQGSEA. Between the trimmed V and J ends, which lost 3 bases and 2 bases, there was a span of 11 bases. This CDR3 has 14 amino acids. The receptor was derived from a man younger than 35 in good health. Some clones in this sample may be carry-over from other donors' samples. The V call is TRBV29-1, the J call TRBJ2-4; D may be TRBD1 (5 bases). Input material: naive CD4+ T cells from PBMCs. Subset: CD45RA+ positively selected. The CDR3 DNA reads TGCAGCGTTGACCCAGGGCTTTCCAAAAACATTCAGTACTTC. As protein: CSVDPGLSKNIQYF.